The 9 T cell receptor beta chains reported below all come from one sample, sequenced in a study of radiotherapy plus CTLA-4 blockade in lung cancer. Sequencing used immunoSEQ multiplex PCR; TCRdb keeps in-frame clones, though not all of them. The sample gives 30,000 to 35,000 clones, 78% of which show up once; 6.5% to 9.5% is in the top ten. The specimen was peripheral blood, collected from a patient treated with radiotherapy plus ipilimumab. The receptor source for this set is a human donor with non-small cell lung cancer who had stable disease on radiotherapy plus ipilimumab.

This chain connects TRBV10-1 to TRBJ2-5; 7 bases line up with TRBD1. Germline CDR1 WNHNN, CDR2 SYGVQD (reference sequence). Trimming at V came to 3 bases and at J to 1 base, leaving 2 bases not matched to a gene. The CDR3 spans 14 residues. The CDR3 loop reads CASSEGGPQETQYF. The CDR3 nucleotides are TGCGCCAGCAGTGAAGGGGGCCCCCAAGAGACCCAGTACTTC.

This clone was seen once. The J gene is TRBJ1-6, the V gene TRBV2; no definite D call. Trimming removed 8 bases from V and 4 bases from J, with 18 bases in between. The CDR3 loop spans 16 amino acids. Looked up from germline, CDR1 is SNHLY and CDR2 is FYNNEI. CDR3 protein: CASSISWAVYNSPLHF. The DNA of the CDR3 is TGTGCCAGCTCAATCTCGTGGGCGGTTTATAATTCACCCCTCCACTTT.

V gene TRBV4-1 combines with J gene TRBJ2-2, with D maybe TRBD2 (6 bases). The CDR3 runs to 17 residues. Trimming pared 8 bases from V and 7 bases from J, leaving 26 bases between. Germline V gene sequence: CDR1 MGHRA, CDR2 YSYEKL. The CDR3 sequence: CASSPGLRANVDGELFF. The DNA for the CDR3 is TGCGCCAGCTCCCCGGGACTGCGGGCCAATGTGGACGGGGAGCTGTTTTTT.

The genes are TRBV18 and TRBJ2-3, with 8 bases matching TRBD1. The CDR3 consists of 16 residues. Trimming took 1 base from V and 4 from J; bases not matched to a gene: 7. Germline V gene lookup returns CDR1 KGHSH and CDR2 LQKENI. This CDR3 is CASSPQLQGAADTQYF. The DNA for the CDR3 is TGTGCCAGCTCACCACAGCTTCAGGGGGCGGCAGATACGCAGTATTTT.

The chain carries TRBV19 and TRBJ2-3; tentatively, D is TRBD1 (7 bases). The CDR3 loop spans 15 amino acids. Between the trimmed V and J ends, which lost 4 bases and 3 bases, there was a span of 14 bases. CDR1 and CDR2 (germline): LNHDA, SQIVND (reference sequence). This CDR3 is CASSTGGGRTDTQYF. The CDR3 region has the DNA TGTGCCAGTAGTACAGGGGGAGGTCGGACAGATACGCAGTATTTT.

The chain combines TRBV9 with TRBJ1-2, with 10 bases fitting TRBD1. The CDR3 is made up of 16 amino acids. Germline-derived CDR1 and CDR2 are SGDLS and YYNGEE. After removal of 0 bases from V and 5 bases from J, the junction contained 7 bases not matched to a gene. CDR3 DNA: TGTGCCAGCAGCGTAGGAGGGACAGGGGCCCTATATGGCTACACCTTC. Translating it yields CASSVGGTGALYGYTF. Full variable domain (rest looked up from reference TRBV9 and TRBJ1-2): DSGVTQTPKHLITATGQRVTLRCSPRSGDLSVYWYQQSLDQGLQFLIQYYNGEERAKGNILERFSAQQFPDLHSELNLSSLELGDSALYFCASSVGGTGALYGYTFGSGTRLTVV.

The chain has TRBV5-1 and TRBJ2-2; D unresolved. Germline CDR1 and CDR2: SGHRS and YFSETQ. This CDR3 is built from 17 residues. Trimming took off 0 bases at V and 0 bases at J, with 12 bases between the two ends. Here the CDR3 reads CASSLGLRAANTGELFF. Written as DNA, the CDR3 is TGCGCCAGCAGCTTGGGGCTTAGGGCAGCGAACACCGGGGAGCTGTTTTTT. Together with reference TRBV5-1 and TRBJ2-2, the CDR3 gives the full variable domain: KAGVTQTPRYLIKTRGQQVTLSCSPISGHRSVSWYQQTPGQGLQFLFEYFSETQRNKGNFPGRFSGRQFSNSRSEMNVSTLELGDSALYLCASSLGLRAANTGELFFGEGSRLTVL.

The J gene is TRBJ2-7, the V gene TRBV6-5; TRBD1 matches 9 bases. CDR1 is MNHEY, CDR2 SVGAGI, per germline. The length of the CDR3 is 15 residues. V dropped 6 bases and J dropped 4; count of bases not matched to a gene: 10. The CDR3 protein is CASRPTGGRTYEQYV. CDR3 in DNA: TGTGCCAGCAGGCCTACAGGGGGCCGAACTTACGAGCAGTACGTC.

The chain has TRBV6-1 and TRBJ1-2; 10 bases line up with TRBD1. This CDR3 spans 13 amino acids. The J segment lost 8 bases and the V segment lost 5 bases, leaving 5 bases of the junction unmatched. Germline V gene lookup returns CDR1 MNHNS and CDR2 SASEGT. The CDR3 nucleotides read TGTGCCAGCAGTTGGGACAGGGGAGACGGCTACACCTTC. Its translation is CASSWDRGDGYTF.